This is a list of T cell receptor beta chains from one sample in a study of OX40 agonist ivuxolimab in advanced cancers. Clones were sequenced by immunoSEQ multiplex PCR, and TCRdb holds only the in-frame ones, with some missing. The sample consists of 85,000 to 90,000 clones, 75% to 90% of them appearing once. This specimen was CD4+ or CD8+ T cells sorted from blood, taken in a trial of the OX40 agonist ivuxolimab. These receptor sequences come from an adult with an advanced solid tumor such as melanoma, head and neck, liver or kidney cancer. CDR3s leave out the opening cysteine and the closing phenylalanine or tryptophan. The order of the fields is V gene, clone size, CDR3 protein. Expanded clones get a size class; other rows say once, few or many, or leave the size out.

>TRBV27|NA
ASSLSGALHEQY
>TRBV5-1|NA
ASRQQSSNTGELF
>TRBV7-9|NA
ASSPRQEDPYNSPLH
>TRBV7-3|NA
ASSLGSTGTEAF
>TRBV10-3|NA
AISEVQGYEQY
>TRBV5-1|once
ASSPQGQGVLSEQF
>TRBV30|NA
AWSETGDNEQF
>TRBV2|NA
ASRTMTGRGEAF
>TRBV9|NA
ASSNQGDTEAF
>TRBV5-8|NA
ASSFVPETGTEAF
>TRBV14|once
ASSQEWAGGTDTQY
>TRBV6-6|NA
ASSFGEETQY
>TRBV5-6|few
ASSLRWGGYNSPLH
>TRBV9|NA
ASSVGGRWVSGNTIY
>TRBV18|NA
ASSPQGSGNTIY
>TRBV5-4|NA
ASSLQGGTNYGYT
>TRBV9|once
ASSVAEGGSYNEQF
>TRBV6-6|NA
ASTSGRAVAYNEQF
>TRBV5-1|few
ASTGLATSGWDEQF
>TRBV6-5|few
ASSPRYNEQF
>TRBV5-4|few
ASSLGFMGDGSPLH
>TRBV27|NA
ASSPLALAKAYEQY
>TRBV6-5|NA
ASSYRQDRSPLH
>TRBV28|once
ASRPWTGNQPQH
>TRBV19|once
ASSSAYRVAYGYT
>TRBV19|NA
ASTQGLFSNQPQH
>TRBV29-1|NA
SVGHGTPSEQY
>TRBV19|NA
ASSVLLKGNYGYT
>TRBV19|NA
ASSIYSVTNQPQH
>TRBV19|NA
ASSTSSRGSYEQY
>TRBV7-3|NA
ASSLYPSGTYNEQF
>TRBV15|NA
ATSPRGGEAF
>TRBV14|NA
ASSQSRRGPTGRQTEAF
>TRBV11-1|NA
ASSVQENTEAF
>TRBV6-5|NA
ASRPGRAVETQY
>TRBV30|NA
AWSGEWGAESYEQY
>TRBV4-1|few
ASSQVWVRLSSYNEQF
>TRBV5-4|NA
ASSGGTSGGDTQY
>TRBV19|NA
ATRQSSYNEQF
>TRBV7-6|NA
ASSLRVLPSYEQY
>TRBV10-3|NA
ATLRVGGRGTEAF
>TRBV5-1|NA
ASSLALAGQETQY
>TRBV11-2|NA
ASSPTGSNTEAF
>TRBV11-3|NA
ASSLSGGGTDTQY
>TRBV29-1|NA
SARAPKGGQYEQY
>TRBV5-4|NA
ASSLAGAGETQY